A single sample gave rise to the 15 T cell receptor beta chains below, sequenced in a study of blood T cell repertoires in COVID-19. This table comes from immunoSEQ multiplex PCR, and its TCRdb copy is limited to in-frame clones, with some not included. The sample yields roughly 230,000 clones, 88% seen once. The material sequenced was peripheral blood. The receptor source for this set is a man aged 65-85 years with acute or convalescent COVID-19.

The rearrangement links TRBV18 to TRBJ2-7, with 10 positions matching TRBD2. Germline assignment: CDR1 KGHSH and CDR2 LQKENI. V was pared by 2 bases and J by 5 bases, with 6 bases of the junction left unmatched. The CDR3 has 15 residues. The DNA of the CDR3 is TGTGCCAGCTCACCAATTCCTAGCGGGAGAAACGAGCAGTACTTC. Protein: CASSPIPSGRNEQYF.

V is TRBV30 and J is TRBJ2-1; maybe TRBD2 (7 bases). Trimming left V 1 base short and J 4 bases short, with 17 bases between. Germline V gene lookup returns CDR1 GTSNPN and CDR2 SVGIG (reference sequence). This CDR3 contains 16 residues. Written as DNA, the CDR3 is TGTGCCTGGAGTGGGACTAGGGGGTCCGGATACAATGAGCAGTTCTTC. It yields the protein CAWSGTRGSGYNEQFF.

J is TRBJ2-2 and V is TRBV6-1, with D tentatively TRBD1 (6 bases). The length of the CDR3 is 13 residues. V lost 1 base to trimming and J lost 9 bases, with 9 bases between them. The germline CDR1 and CDR2 sequences are MNHNS and SASEGT. CDR3 in amino acids: CASSEGTARELFF. The CDR3 nucleotides read TGTGCCAGCAGTGAAGGGACAGCGCGGGAGCTGTTTTTT.

The chain employs TRBV5-1 and TRBJ1-4; tentatively, D is TRBD1 (5 bases). This CDR3 is built from 17 residues. Trimming stripped 4 bases from V and 0 bases from J, with 16 bases between. CDR1 is SGHRS and CDR2 is YFSETQ in the germline V gene. CDR3 coding DNA: TGCGCCAGCAGCACCTCAGGGACTTCTGCAACTAATGAAAAACTGTTTTTT. Protein sequence: CASSTSGTSATNEKLFF.

V is TRBV7-9 and J is TRBJ2-1; TRBD1 matches at 7 bases. The junction had 10 bases not matched to a gene; V was cut back by 5 bases and J by 0 bases. From germline, CDR1 is SEHNR and CDR2 FQNEAQ (reference sequence). This CDR3 is built from 17 residues. CDR3 DNA: TGTGCCAGCAGCCCTAAACTGACAGGGAGCTCCTACAATGAGCAGTTCTTC. Translated, it gives CASSPKLTGSSYNEQFF.

The chain employs TRBV5-1 and TRBJ2-3; TRBD2 might be the D (6 bases). The germline CDR1 and CDR2 sequences are SGHRS and YFSETQ. This CDR3 comprises 15 residues. Trimming left V 3 bases short and J 4 bases short, with 15 bases between. This chain's CDR3 is CASSSSTSKADTQYF. The DNA of the CDR3 is TGCGCCAGCAGCTCCTCGACTAGTAAGGCAGATACGCAGTATTTT.

This clone has just one count. The chain carries TRBV20-1 and TRBJ2-3; no clear D. Germline CDR1 is DFQATT and CDR2 is SNEGSKA (reference sequence). The length of the CDR3 is 15 residues. The ends were cut back, 3 bases at V and 2 bases at J, with 15 bases in the middle. CDR3 in DNA: TGCAGTGCTAGTTCCCGGGTAACTTCCACAGATACGCAGTATTTT. The encoded protein is CSASSRVTSTDTQYF.

Note on this clone: A read error may account for a junction end that differs from germline. The chain combines TRBV5-6 with TRBJ2-3; possible D gene TRBD2, 6 bases. Germline V gene lookup returns CDR1 SGHDT and CDR2 YYEEEE. This CDR3 contains 13 residues. This CDR3 reads CASRLTSTDTQYF. In DNA form, the CDR3 reads TGTGCCAGCAGGCTAACTAGCACGGATACGCAGTATTTT.

The rearrangement joins TRBV18 to TRBJ2-7, with D unresolved. Trimming left V 3 bases short and J 4 bases short, with 13 bases between. The CDR3 has 14 residues. Per germline, CDR1 KGHSH and CDR2 LQKENI. CDR3 nucleotides: TGTGCCAGCTCACCCGGTCGGAGTCGGTACGAGCAGTACTTC. Encoded protein: CASSPGRSRYEQYF.

This chain joins TRBV5-1 and TRBJ2-3; TRBD2 aligns across 11 bases. This CDR3 has 17 residues. The germline V gene encodes CDR1 SGHRS and CDR2 YFSETQ. V lost 3 bases, J lost 6 bases, and 12 bases stayed unmatched. CDR3 bases: TGCGCCAGCAGCTCAGATCCTCTAGCGGGAGGCTCGGATACGCAGTATTTT. This sequence encodes CASSSDPLAGGSDTQYF.

This clone has only one observation. This chain uses TRBV19 with TRBJ2-1; a weak D match, TRBD2 (5 bases). V was trimmed by 5 bases and J by 10 bases, leaving 18 bases between them. CDR3 length equals 14 residues. Germline lookup yields CDR1 LNHDA and CDR2 SQIVND (reference sequence). CDR3 bases: TGTGCCAGTAGTTCTGGTCGCGGCAGCGGCGAGCAGTTCTTC. It yields the protein CASSSGRGSGEQFF.

The chain uses TRBV5-1 and TRBJ2-1, with D unclear. Trimming stripped 4 bases from V and 9 bases from J, with 17 bases between. The CDR3 spans 14 residues. CDR1 is SGHRS, CDR2 YFSETQ, per germline. CDR3 nucleotide sequence: TGCGCCAGCAGCCTCCGACCGTCTGGCGGTGAGCAGTTCTTC. Protein product: CASSLRPSGGEQFF.

The genes are TRBV7-8 and TRBJ2-4; weak D call: TRBD1 (6 bases). The CDR3 has 18 amino acids. V was shortened by 5 bases and J by 4 bases, with 24 bases between the two germline ends. Germline lookup yields CDR1 SGHVS and CDR2 FQNEAQ. CDR3 sequence (DNA): TGTGCCAGCAGCCCCCTACCTATCGGGACAAAAATTAAAAACATTCAGTACTTC. Translation: CASSPLPIGTKIKNIQYF.

The chain carries TRBV5-1 and TRBJ2-1; 7 nucleotides align to TRBD1. Germline loops: CDR1 SGHRS, CDR2 YFSETQ. The V and J ends lost 4 bases and 7 bases, in that order; junction bases with no gene match: 5. The CDR3 has 13 residues. The CDR3 bases are TGCGCCAGCAGCGGAACGACAGGGAATGAGCAGTTCTTC. This sequence encodes CASSGTTGNEQFF.

This chain links TRBV4-1 with TRBJ2-2; 8 positions match TRBD1. This CDR3 spans 18 amino acids. Germline V lookup: CDR1 MGHRA, CDR2 YSYEKL. J gave up 3 bases and V 3 bases, and 12 bases lay outside the gene matches. The CDR3 loop reads CASSHQGAADRYTGELFF. DNA of the CDR3: TGCGCCAGCAGCCACCAGGGGGCGGCCGATCGGTACACCGGGGAGCTGTTTTTT.